This T cell receptor beta chain comes out of a study of blood T cell repertoires in COVID-19. Whole-study context: The study drew acute and convalescent COVID-19 samples from the United States, Italy and Spain.

Trimming removed 4 bases at V and 2 bases at J, with 9 bases between. The germline CDR1 and CDR2 sequences are SGHRS and YFSETQ. The CDR3 consists of 13 residues. Only in-frame clones appear in the TCRdb table, and some are missing; sequencing was by immunoSEQ multiplex PCR. The sample records approximately 530,000 clones, roughly 89% being singletons. The sequence was obtained from a woman aged 45-65 years with COVID-19, enrolled during active disease. The sequenced material came from peripheral blood. V usage is TRBV5-1 and J usage is TRBJ1-2; D is ambiguous. CDR3 sequence (DNA): TGCGCCAGCAGCCCCAGGTACAACTATGGCTACACCTTC. It yields the protein CASSPRYNYGYTF.